What follows are 21 T cell receptor beta chains derived from one specimen sequenced in a study of response to subunit inactivated influenza vaccine. TCRdb used MiXCR to reprocess the RT-PCR reads, holding one entry per CDR3 protein. The repertoire holds more than 150,000 distinct CDR3 sequences, with 7.5% to 10% as singletons. Specimen: non-naive T cells sorted from PBMCs, collected on the day of vaccination. These receptors were taken from a man aged 45-65 years who received an inactivated influenza vaccine.

This clonotype was seen only a few times. The J gene is TRBJ2-7, the V gene TRBV20-1; TRBD1 matches 10 bases. This CDR3 is 14 amino acids long. The V gene end was trimmed by 1 base and the J gene end by 3 bases; junction bases not matched to a gene: 3. Germline-derived CDR1 and CDR2 are DFQATT and SNEGSKA (reference sequence). CDR3 nucleotide sequence: TGCAGTGCTAGAGTGACAGGGGGCGTCTACGAGCAGTACTTC. Its translation is CSARVTGGVYEQYF.

This clonotype was seen only a few times. The rearrangement links TRBV9 to TRBJ1-2; D is ambiguous. V was trimmed by 4 bases and J by 0 bases, leaving 13 bases between them. The CDR3 is 15 amino acids. Looked up from germline, CDR1 is SGDLS and CDR2 is YYNGEE. The CDR3 region has the DNA TGTGCCAGCAGCCCTCAGACTGAAGCTAACTATGGCTACACCTTC. This gives the protein CASSPQTEANYGYTF.

The chain couples TRBV5-1 to TRBJ2-7; TRBD2 matches at 7 bases. Trimming took 4 bases from V and 3 from J; bases not matched to a gene: 13. The CDR3 is 16 residues long. Germline CDR1 reads SGHRS; CDR2 reads YFSETQ. CDR3 DNA sequence: TGCGCCAGCAGCCAATCCACGGGGGGAAGGGGCTACGAGCAGTACTTC. Residues: CASSQSTGGRGYEQYF.

This clonotype was picked up many times. The J gene is TRBJ2-7, the V gene TRBV19; possibly TRBD1 or TRBD2 for D (5 bases each). The CDR3 length is 13 residues. V was cut by 5 bases and J by 7 bases, with 15 bases left in between. Germline V CDR1 and CDR2: LNHDA, SQIVND (reference sequence). CDR3 bases: TGTGCCAGTAGTCCGGGACCCCTCGGTGAGCAGTACTTC. Protein: CASSPGPLGEQYF.

In its sample, this clonotype was seen many times. The V call is TRBV29-1, the J call TRBJ2-7, with 13 bases identical to TRBD2. Per germline, CDR1 SQVTM and CDR2 ANQGSEA. The length of the CDR3 is 13 residues. The V segment lost 7 bases and the J segment 3 bases; nucleotides outside the gene matches: 3. The CDR3 loop is CSARLAGGYEQYF. CDR3 DNA sequence: TGCAGCGCCCGACTAGCGGGGGGCTACGAGCAGTACTTC.

DNA of the CDR3: TGCGCCAGCAGTGAACAGGGGAGCACTGAAGCTTTCTTT. Its protein is CASSEQGSTEAFF. This chain uses TRBV10-1 with TRBJ1-1; 7 bases are shared with TRBD1. The length of the CDR3 is 13 residues. V was clipped by 3 bases and J by 4 bases; unmatched bases: 2. Germline V gives CDR1 WNHNN, CDR2 SYGVQD (reference sequence).

Only a few counts were recorded for this clonotype. This sequence joins TRBV20-1 and TRBJ2-3; 7 bases line up with TRBD2. V was clipped by 3 bases and J by 1 base; unmatched bases: 4. CDR1 is DFQATT, CDR2 SNEGSKA, per germline (reference sequence). The CDR3 runs 14 residues. CDR3 nucleotide sequence: TGCAGTGCTAGTGGGAGGGTCCGCACAGATACGCAGTATTTT. This translates into CSASGRVRTDTQYF.

There are a few counts of this clonotype. This chain uses TRBV28 with TRBJ1-6; D not certain. CDR1 MDHEN and CDR2 SYDVKM come from the germline V gene. This CDR3 is 13 amino acids long. Between the trimmed V and J ends, which lost 2 bases and 8 bases, there was a span of 7 bases. The CDR3 spells CASSLVWDSPLHF. As DNA, the CDR3 is TGTGCCAGCAGTTTAGTCTGGGATTCACCCCTCCACTTT.

This clonotype occurred many times. The chain has TRBV12-3 or TRBV12-4 and TRBJ1-5; no clear D gene. The germline V and J ends were trimmed by 6 bases and 0 bases, with 12 bases remaining between them. CDR3 length equals 15 residues. CDR3 residues: CASSPAGYSNQPQHF. The CDR3 region has the DNA TGTGCCAGCAGCCCAGCCGGATATAGCAATCAGCCCCAGCATTTT.

In this sample, this clonotype turned up a few times. This chain uses TRBV27 with TRBJ2-7; weak D call: TRBD1 (7 bases). The CDR3 consists of 15 residues. Per germline, CDR1 MNHEY and CDR2 SMNVEV (reference sequence). V shed 2 bases and J shed 7 bases, with 18 bases lying between them. The CDR3 reads CASSLGAGQFLEQYF. In DNA, the CDR3 is TGTGCCAGCAGTTTAGGGGCGGGACAGTTTCTAGAGCAGTACTTC.

The rearrangement uses TRBV3-1 and TRBJ2-7; D might be TRBD2 (6 bases). There are 16 residues in the CDR3. Germline CDR1 LGHDT, CDR2 YNNKEL (reference sequence). Trimming cost V 4 bases and J 0 bases, with 16 bases left between them. The CDR3 spells CASSRGEAGLSYEQYF. CDR3 DNA sequence: TGTGCCAGCAGCCGGGGGGAGGCGGGCCTCTCCTACGAGCAGTACTTC.

This clonotype showed up just a few times. V usage is TRBV7-2 and J usage is TRBJ2-1; D not resolved. The CDR3 consists of 14 residues. Per the germline V gene, CDR1 is SGHTA and CDR2 is FQGNSA. V dropped 0 bases and J dropped 6 bases, with 9 bases sitting between them. CDR3 sequence: CASSLANPFNEQFF. The CDR3 DNA reads as TGTGCCAGCAGCTTAGCGAACCCTTTCAATGAGCAGTTCTTC. Full variable domain (outside the CDR3, taken from reference TRBV7-2 and TRBJ2-1): GAGVSQSPSNKVTEKGKDVELRCDPISGHTALYWYRQSLGQGLEFLIYFQGNSAPDKSGLPSDRFSAERTGGSVSTLTIQRTQQEDSAVYLCASSLANPFNEQFFGPGTRLTVL.

This clonotype was observed many times. This sequence joins TRBV5-1 and TRBJ2-1; 9 bases map to TRBD2. Trimming at V came to 5 bases and at J to 8 bases, leaving 20 bases not matched to a gene. This CDR3 comprises 18 residues. Looked up from germline, CDR1 is SGHRS and CDR2 is YFSETQ. CDR3 nucleotide sequence: TGCGCCAGCAGGAGCGATTTGGCGGGGGGGACTGGCCTCTATGAGCAGTTCTTC. Amino acid sequence: CASRSDLAGGTGLYEQFF.

This clonotype was found many times. V is TRBV6-1 and J is TRBJ1-1, with D unclear. Germline CDR1 reads MNHNS; CDR2 reads SASEGT. The length of the CDR3 is 14 residues. V dropped 8 bases and J dropped 0 bases, with 13 bases sitting between them. The CDR3 sequence is CASRTPTMNTEAFF. Written as DNA, the CDR3 is TGTGCCAGCCGAACCCCCACAATGAACACTGAAGCTTTCTTT.

This clonotype occurred a few times. The chain recombines TRBV5-6 with TRBJ2-7; perhaps TRBD1 as D (7 bases). The V gene lost 4 bases and the J gene lost 0 bases, with 14 bases spanning the gap. This CDR3 is 15 amino acids long. Germline V gives CDR1 SGHDT, CDR2 YYEEEE. The CDR3 protein is CASSAGTAYSYEQYF. In nucleotides, the CDR3 is TGTGCCAGCAGCGCGGGGACAGCATACTCCTACGAGCAGTACTTC.

This clonotype was found a few times. The rearrangement links TRBV25-1 to TRBJ1-1, with D unresolved. CDR1 MGHDK and CDR2 SYGVNS come from the germline V gene. V was pared by 0 bases and J by 4 bases, with 12 bases between. The CDR3 runs to 15 residues. The CDR3 DNA reads TGTGCCAGCAGTGAATATGCCGATCCAGCCACTGAAGCTTTCTTT. Its protein is CASSEYADPATEAFF. The entire variable domain, with the rest obtained from reference TRBV25-1 and TRBJ1-1, is as follows: EADIYQTPRYLVIGTGKKITLECSQTMGHDKMYWYQQDPGMELHLIHYSYGVNSTEKGDLSSESTVSRIRTEHFPLTLESARPSHTSQYLCASSEYADPATEAFFGQGTRLTVV.

The chain couples TRBV5-1 to TRBJ1-1, with 8 bases lining up with TRBD1. This CDR3 region has 11 residues. The germline V gene encodes CDR1 SGHRS and CDR2 YFSETQ. Trimming removed 4 bases from V and 10 bases from J; junction bases left unmatched: 3. The CDR3 sequence: CASSTGTGAFF. CDR3 nucleotides: TGCGCCAGCAGCACCGGGACAGGAGCTTTCTTT.

This clonotype was counted a few times. This chain connects TRBV7-9 to TRBJ2-4; TRBD1 matches 8 bases. The CDR3 is made up of 15 amino acids. The germline gives CDR1 SEHNR, CDR2 FQNEAQ (reference sequence). Trimming took 0 bases from V and 7 from J; bases not matched to a gene: 5. Here the CDR3 reads CASSLALDRVNIQYF. CDR3 DNA sequence: TGTGCCAGCAGCTTAGCGCTGGACAGGGTGAACATTCAGTACTTC.

The table lists this clonotype with many counts. The gene calls are TRBV7-3 and TRBJ2-3; D gene ambiguous. The CDR3 has 17 amino acids. Trimming removed 2 bases from V and 6 bases from J, with 21 bases in between. Germline CDR1 reads SGHTA; CDR2 reads FQGTGA. The CDR3 nucleotides read TGTGCCAGCAGCTTAGACGGCGGTCCCCCTGGGATGGATACGCAGTATTTT. Translation: CASSLDGGPPGMDTQYF.

The rearrangement joins TRBV11-2 to TRBJ1-5, with D tentatively TRBD1 (5 bases). The germline V and J ends were trimmed by 9 bases and 0 bases, with 15 bases remaining between them. Germline V lookup: CDR1 SGHAT, CDR2 FQNNGV. The length of the CDR3 is 15 residues. Here the CDR3 DNA reads TGTGCCAGTGCTGACGGGGGGTGTAGCAATCAGCCCCAGCATTTT. As protein: CASADGGCSNQPQHF.

This clonotype has at least ten counts. The J gene is TRBJ2-1, the V gene TRBV15; 9 bases match TRBD1. The CDR3 is 14 amino acids. Trimming at V came to 5 bases and at J to 4 bases, leaving 3 bases not matched to a gene. CDR1 LNHNV and CDR2 YYDKDF come from the germline V gene (reference sequence). CDR3 in DNA: TGTGCCACCAGCGGGACAGGGCGGTACAATGAGCAGTTCTTC. It encodes CATSGTGRYNEQFF. The full variable domain, rest sourced from reference TRBV15 and TRBJ2-1, is DAMVIQNPRYQVTQFGKPVTLSCSQTLNHNVMYWYQQKSSQAPKLLFHYYDKDFNNEADTPDNFQSRRPNTSFCFLDIRSPGLGDTAMYLCATSGTGRYNEQFFGPGTRLTVL.